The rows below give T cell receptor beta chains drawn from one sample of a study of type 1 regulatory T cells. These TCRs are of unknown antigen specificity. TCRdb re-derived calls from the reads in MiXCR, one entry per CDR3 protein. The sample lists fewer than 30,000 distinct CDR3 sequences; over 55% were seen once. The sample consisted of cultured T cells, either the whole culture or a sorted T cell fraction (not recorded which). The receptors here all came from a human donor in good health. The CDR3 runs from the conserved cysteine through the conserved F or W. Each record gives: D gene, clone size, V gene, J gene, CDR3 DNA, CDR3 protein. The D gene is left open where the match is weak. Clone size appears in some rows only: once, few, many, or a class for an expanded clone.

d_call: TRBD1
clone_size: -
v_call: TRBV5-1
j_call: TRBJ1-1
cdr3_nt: TGCGCCAGCAGCCAGGGACAGGGACAAGCTTTCTTT
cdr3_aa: CASSQGQGQAFF

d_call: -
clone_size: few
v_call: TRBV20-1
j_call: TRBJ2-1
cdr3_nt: TGCAGTGCTAGAGATGGGCGGGGGCACAATGAGCAGTTCTTC
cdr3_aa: CSARDGRGHNEQFF

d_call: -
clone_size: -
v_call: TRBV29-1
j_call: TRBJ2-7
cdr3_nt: TGCAGCGTTACGCACGCGGCTAGCCTCTACGAGCAGTACTTC
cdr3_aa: CSVTHAASLYEQYF

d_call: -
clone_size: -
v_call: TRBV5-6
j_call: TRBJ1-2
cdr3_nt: TGTGCCAGCAGCCCCACGGGGGCTCGAAACTATGGCTACACCTTC
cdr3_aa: CASSPTGARNYGYTF

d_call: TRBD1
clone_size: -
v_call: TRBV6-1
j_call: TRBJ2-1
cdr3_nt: TGTGCCAGCAGTCCCCGGGACAGGGGAAACAATGAGCAGTTCTTC
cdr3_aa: CASSPRDRGNNEQFF

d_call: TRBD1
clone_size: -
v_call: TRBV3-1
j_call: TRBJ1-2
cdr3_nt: TGTGCCAGCAGCTCGGGACAGGCCTATGGCTACACCTTC
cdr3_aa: CASSSGQAYGYTF

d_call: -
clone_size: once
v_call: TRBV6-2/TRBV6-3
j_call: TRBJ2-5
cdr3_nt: TGTGCCAGCAGTTCCGAGACTGACCTCCAAGAGACCCAGTACTTC
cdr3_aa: CASSSETDLQETQYF

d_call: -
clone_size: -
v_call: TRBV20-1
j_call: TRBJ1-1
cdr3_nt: TGCAGTGCTAGTCGGCCGGGAGTGAACACTGAAGCTTTCTTT
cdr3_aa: CSASRPGVNTEAFF

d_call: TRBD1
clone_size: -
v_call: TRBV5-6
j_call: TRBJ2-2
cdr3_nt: TGTGCCAGCAGCTTGGGCCAGGGGGCAAACACCGGGGAGCTGTTTTTT
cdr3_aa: CASSLGQGANTGELFF

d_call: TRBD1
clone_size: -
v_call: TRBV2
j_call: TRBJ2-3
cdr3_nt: TGTGCCAGCAAATCAAACCCGGGCCAGGGGGCGGGAGATACGCAGTATTTT
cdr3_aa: CASKSNPGQGAGDTQYF

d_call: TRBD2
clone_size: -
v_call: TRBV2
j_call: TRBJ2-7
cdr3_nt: TGTGCCAGCAGTGCTCAGTATCGACTAGCGGGGGCCTACGAGCAGTACTTC
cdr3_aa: CASSAQYRLAGAYEQYF

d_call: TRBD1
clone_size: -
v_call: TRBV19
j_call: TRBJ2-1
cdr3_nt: TGTGCCAGTAGTATTCGGGGGACAGGGGTTGACAATGAGCAGTTCTTC
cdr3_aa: CASSIRGTGVDNEQFF

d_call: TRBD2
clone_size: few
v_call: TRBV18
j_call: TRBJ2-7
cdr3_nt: TGTGCCAGCTCTTCCGGGACTAGCGGCTACGAGCAGTACTTC
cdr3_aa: CASSSGTSGYEQYF

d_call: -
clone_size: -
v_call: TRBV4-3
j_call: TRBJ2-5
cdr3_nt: TGCGCCAGCAGCCAGGACTGGGCGGGGGAGACCCAGTACTTC
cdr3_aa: CASSQDWAGETQYF

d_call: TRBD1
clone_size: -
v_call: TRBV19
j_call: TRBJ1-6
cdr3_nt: TGTGCCAGTAGTATACCCTTAGGGGGCTCGCATTCACCCCTCCACTTT
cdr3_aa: CASSIPLGGSHSPLHF

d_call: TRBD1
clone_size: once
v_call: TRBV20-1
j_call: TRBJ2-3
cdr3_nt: TGCAGTGCTAGATCGGGACAGACTTTAAGAGATACGCAGTATTTT
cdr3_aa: CSARSGQTLRDTQYF

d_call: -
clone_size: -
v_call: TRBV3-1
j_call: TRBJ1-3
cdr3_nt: TGTGCCAGCAGCCAAAGGGACAGAAACACCATATATTTT
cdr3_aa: CASSQRDRNTIYF

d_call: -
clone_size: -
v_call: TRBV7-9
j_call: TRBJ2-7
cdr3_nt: TGTGCCAGCAGCTTAGATGCTGGGGGTGACGAGCAGTACTTC
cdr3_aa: CASSLDAGGDEQYF

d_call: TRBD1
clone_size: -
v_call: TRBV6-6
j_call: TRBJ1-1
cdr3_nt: TGTGCCAGCGGGGTAAGGACAGGATTAACTGAAGCTTTCTTT
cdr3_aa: CASGVRTGLTEAFF

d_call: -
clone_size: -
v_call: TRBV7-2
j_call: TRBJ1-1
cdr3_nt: TGTGCCAGCAGCCTAACGACCTGGGAAGCTTTCTTT
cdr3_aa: CASSLTTWEAFF

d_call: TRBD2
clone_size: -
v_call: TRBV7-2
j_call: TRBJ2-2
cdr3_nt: TGTGCCAGCAGCTTTCTTAGCGGGGGCCGCACCGGGGAGCTGTTTTTT
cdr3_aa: CASSFLSGGRTGELFF

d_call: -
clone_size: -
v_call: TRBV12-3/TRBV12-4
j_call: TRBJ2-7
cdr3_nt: TGTGCCAGCAGGCGGAACCAAGGACGGGAGCAGTACTTC
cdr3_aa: CASRRNQGREQYF

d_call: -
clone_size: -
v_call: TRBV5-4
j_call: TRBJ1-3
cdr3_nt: TGTGCCAGCAGCCCCTCCGATGGAAACACCATATATTTT
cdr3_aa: CASSPSDGNTIYF

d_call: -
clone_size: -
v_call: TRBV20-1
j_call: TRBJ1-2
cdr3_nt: TGCAGTGCCCTCCCCCGGCTAAACTATGGCTACACCTTC
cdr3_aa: CSALPRLNYGYTF

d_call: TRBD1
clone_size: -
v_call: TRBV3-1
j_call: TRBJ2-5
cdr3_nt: TGTGCCAGCAGCCATGGACAGGGGGCGGTTCAGACCCAGTACTTC
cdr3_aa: CASSHGQGAVQTQYF

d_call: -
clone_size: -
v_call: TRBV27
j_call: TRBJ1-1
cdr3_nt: TGTGCCAGCAGTCCTCAGCAAAACACTGAAGCTTTCTTT
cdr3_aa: CASSPQQNTEAFF

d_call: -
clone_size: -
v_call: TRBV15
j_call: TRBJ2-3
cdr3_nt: TGTGCCACCAGCAGAGGGACCTCAGATACGCAGTATTTT
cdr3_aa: CATSRGTSDTQYF

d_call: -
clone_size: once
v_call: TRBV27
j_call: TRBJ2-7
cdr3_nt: TGTGCCAGCAGCCCCTGGCAGGTGAGCTCCTACGAGCAGTACTTC
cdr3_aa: CASSPWQVSSYEQYF

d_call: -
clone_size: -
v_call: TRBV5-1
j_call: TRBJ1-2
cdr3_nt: TGCGCCAGCAGCATCGGATATGATGGCTACACCTTC
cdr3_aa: CASSIGYDGYTF

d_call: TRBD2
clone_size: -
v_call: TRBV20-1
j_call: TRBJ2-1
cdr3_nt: TGCAGTGCTCCGACCGGGACTAGCGTCGGCAATGAGCAGTTCTTC
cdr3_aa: CSAPTGTSVGNEQFF

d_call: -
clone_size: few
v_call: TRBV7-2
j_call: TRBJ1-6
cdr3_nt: TGTGCCAGCTCCGTCTCAGGGGTCAATTCACCCCTCCACTTT
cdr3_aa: CASSVSGVNSPLHF

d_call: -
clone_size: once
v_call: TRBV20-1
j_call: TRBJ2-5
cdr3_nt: TGCAGTGCAACCCGCGCCCAAGAGACCCAGTACTTC
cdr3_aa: CSATRAQETQYF

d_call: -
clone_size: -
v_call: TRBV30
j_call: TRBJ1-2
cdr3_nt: TGTGCCTGGAGCAGACAGGCTGATGGCTACACCTTC
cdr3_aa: CAWSRQADGYTF

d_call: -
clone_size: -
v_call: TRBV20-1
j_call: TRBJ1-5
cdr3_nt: TGCAGTGCTAGAGAATCCGGCAGGGATGTTCAGCCCCAGCATTTT
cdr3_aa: CSARESGRDVQPQHF

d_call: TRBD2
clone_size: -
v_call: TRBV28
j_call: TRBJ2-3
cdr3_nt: TGTGCCAGCAGAGGACCTCGGGGGGTGTCCCGGTATACGCAGTATTTT
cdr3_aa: CASRGPRGVSRYTQYF

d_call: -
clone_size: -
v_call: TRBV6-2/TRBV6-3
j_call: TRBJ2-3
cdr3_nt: TGTGCCAGCGGCCTAGAGTCTGGTACGCAGTATTTT
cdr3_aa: CASGLESGTQYF

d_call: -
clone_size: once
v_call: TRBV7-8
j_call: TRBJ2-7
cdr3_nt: TGTGCCAGCAGCCCCCGTGAGTACGAGCAGTACTTC
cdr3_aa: CASSPREYEQYF

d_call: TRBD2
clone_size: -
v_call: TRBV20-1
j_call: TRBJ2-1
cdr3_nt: TGCAGTGCCCCCGATCCTCGCTCTAGCGGGGGGGCCATGAGCTCCTACAATGAGCAGTTCTTC
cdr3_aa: CSAPDPRSSGGAMSSYNEQFF

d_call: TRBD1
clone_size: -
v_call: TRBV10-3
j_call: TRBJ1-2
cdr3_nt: TGTGCCATCAGAGAACAGGGGTCTGGCTACACCTTC
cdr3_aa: CAIREQGSGYTF

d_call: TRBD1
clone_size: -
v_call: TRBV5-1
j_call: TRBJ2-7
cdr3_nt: TGCGCCAGCAGCTCAGGGGGCGGCTACGAGCAGTACTTC
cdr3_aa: CASSSGGGYEQYF

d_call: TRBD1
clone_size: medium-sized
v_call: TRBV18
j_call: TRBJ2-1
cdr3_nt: TGTGCCAGCTCACCAAACAGGGGCCAGTACAATGAGCAGTTCTTC
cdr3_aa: CASSPNRGQYNEQFF

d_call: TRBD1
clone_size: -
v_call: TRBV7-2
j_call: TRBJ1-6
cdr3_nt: TGTGCCAGCAGCCCCCAGGGGGCGAATTCACCCCTCCACTTT
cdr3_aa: CASSPQGANSPLHF

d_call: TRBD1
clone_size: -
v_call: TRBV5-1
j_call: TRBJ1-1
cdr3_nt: TGCGCCAGCAGCTTTTTAGGGACAGAGAACACTAAAGCTTTCTTT
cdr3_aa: CASSFLGTENTKAFF

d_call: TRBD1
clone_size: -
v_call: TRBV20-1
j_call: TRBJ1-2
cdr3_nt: TGCAGTGCTAGAGAGCAGGGGGCTGCTGGCTACACCTTC
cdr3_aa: CSAREQGAAGYTF